The 2 T cell receptor beta chains below all came from one sample that was sequenced in a study of regulatory T cells in long-lasting Graves disease. Building of the TCR beta libraries involved iRepertoire HTBI primers and Arm-PCR of CDR3 regions. Via MiXCR, TCRdb re-called the multiplex PCR reads, giving one row per CDR3 protein. The sample has about 340,000 distinct CDR3 sequences, roughly 21% seen once. As to time point: persistent/refractory GD, antithyroid drugs over 5 years with positive TRAb. Extracted RNA from PBMCs served as the source of the TCR library. Source: peripheral blood mononuclear cells (PBMCs), taken when the disease was refractory, from a patient treated with antithyroid drugs. Receptors originate from a female donor with Graves disease.

The sample holds a few counts of this clonotype. The chain is built from TRBV10-3 and TRBJ1-5, with 12 positions matching TRBD1. The CDR3 runs to 18 residues. Germline CDR1 reads ENHRY; CDR2 reads SYGVKD. Unmatched junction bases numbered 10, after V lost 2 bases and J lost 5 bases. In DNA form, the CDR3 reads TGTGCCATCAGTGAGGAAGGGACAGGGGGCCTTTCGCATCAGCCCCAGCATTTT. Translated: CAISEEGTGGLSHQPQHF.

This clonotype was detected many times. At one boundary the junction diverges from the germline segment, which might be a read error. The chain recombines TRBV11-2 with TRBJ1-5; maybe TRBD1 (5 bases). The CDR3 runs to 14 residues. Germline CDR1 SGHAT, CDR2 FQNNGV. CDR3 coding DNA: TGCGCCAGCAGCCTCGGGAGAGGGGATCAGCCCCAGCATTTT. It yields the protein CASSLGRGDQPQHF.